These 4 T cell receptor beta chains originate from one sample sequenced in a study of T cell changes during pregnancy in multiple sclerosis. Profiling relied on immunoSEQ multiplex PCR, and the TCRdb table lists in-frame clones only, not all of them. The repertoire includes more than 40,000 clones, under 90% of them detected once, and 1.4% to 1.5% sits in the top ten. The specimen comprised peripheral blood, sampled in the first trimester of pregnancy. The receptors here all came from a female donor in good health, enrolled as a control in a pregnancy study.

The chain uses TRBV6-5 and TRBJ2-5; D gene ambiguous. Germline-derived CDR1 and CDR2 are MNHEY and SVGAGI. Trimming stripped 0 bases from V and 2 bases from J, with 4 bases between. The CDR3 has 13 amino acids. The CDR3 nucleotides read TGTGCCAGCAGTTACTCTATGCAAGAGACCCAGTACTTC. Amino acid sequence: CASSYSMQETQYF.

The rearrangement links TRBV2 to TRBJ1-2; the D gene is possibly TRBD1 (6 bases). Germline values: CDR1 SNHLY, CDR2 FYNNEI. The CDR3 is made up of 14 amino acids. V was pared by 7 bases and J by 8 bases, with 20 bases between. This CDR3 is CASTRERGAEGYTF. The CDR3 coding sequence is TGTGCCAGCACTCGAGAGCGGGGGGCGGAAGGCTACACCTTC.

J is TRBJ2-2 and V is TRBV7-6; 7 bases map to TRBD1. The CDR3 totals 15 residues. V shed 10 bases and J 1 base; nucleotides not matched to a gene: 9. In germline, CDR1 is SGHVS, CDR2 FNYEAQ. The CDR3 DNA reads TGTGCCACCACGACAGGGCTCATGAACACCGGGGAGCTGTTTTTT. Protein: CATTTGLMNTGELFF.

This chain uses TRBV5-6 with TRBJ1-2; 7 positions agree with TRBD1. Germline CDR1 is SGHDT and CDR2 is YYEEEE. The length of the CDR3 is 16 residues. Trimming at V came to 5 bases and at J to 6 bases, leaving 16 bases not matched to a gene. The CDR3 sequence: CASRTLTPDRRHGYTF. The CDR3 DNA is TGTGCCAGCAGAACACTAACTCCGGACAGGCGGCATGGCTACACCTTC.